This passage covers 31 T cell receptor beta chains from one sample sequenced in a study of cytomegalovirus exposure and HLA in healthy donors. The PCR made use of 60 Vbeta and 13 Jbeta primers. The data were produced by immunoSEQ multiplex PCR, yet TCRdb's version contains in-frame clones alone and is incomplete. In all, the sample yields roughly 30,000 clones. The sequenced sample was PBMCs. The receptors originated from a female donor in good health and CMV-seronegative.

The chain recombines TRBV2 with TRBJ1-2, with D tentatively TRBD1 (5 bases). The CDR3 sequence is 13 residues long. The germline V gene encodes CDR1 SNHLY and CDR2 FYNNEI. Trimming pared 3 bases from V and 7 bases from J, leaving 12 bases between. The CDR3 DNA is TGTGCCAGCAGTGATAGGGGCATGGGTGGCTACACCTTC. Translated: CASSDRGMGGYTF. Complete variable domain (other parts from reference TRBV2 and TRBJ1-2): EPEVTQTPSHQVTQMGQEVILRCVPISNHLYFYWYRQILGQKVEFLVSFYNNEISEKSEIFDDQFSVERPDGSNFTLKIRSTKLEDSAMYFCASSDRGMGGYTFGSGTRLTVV.

This rearrangement joins TRBV7-2 to TRBJ2-4; 7 nucleotides agree with TRBD1. This CDR3 has 13 residues. Germline lookup yields CDR1 SGHTA and CDR2 FQGNSA. V was pared by 4 bases and J by 7 bases, with 4 bases of the junction left unmatched. The CDR3 sequence is CASSSGTENIQYF. The DNA of the CDR3 is TGTGCCAGCAGCTCAGGGACAGAGAACATTCAGTACTTC.

The gene calls are TRBV5-6 and TRBJ1-4; D perhaps matches TRBD1 (5 bases). The germline CDR1 and CDR2 sequences are SGHDT and YYEEEE. The CDR3 totals 17 residues. Trimming left V 0 bases short and J 5 bases short, with 17 bases between. The CDR3 here is CASSLALAGWINEKLFF. The DNA of the CDR3 is TGTGCCAGCAGCTTGGCCTTAGCAGGGTGGATCAATGAAAAACTGTTTTTT.

The chain combines TRBV15 with TRBJ1-1, with 7 bases that match TRBD1. This CDR3 has 14 amino acids. The germline gives CDR1 LNHNV, CDR2 YYDKDF (reference sequence). The DNA for the CDR3 is TGTGCAATAGCGGTAGGGGGCGAGGACACTGAAGCTTTCTTT. Translation: CAIAVGGEDTEAFF.

CDR3 amino acids: CASSHDINYEQYF. CDR3 in DNA: TGTGCCAGCAGCCACGACATAAACTACGAGCAGTACTTC. The genes are TRBV5-6 and TRBJ2-7; D gene uncertain. Germline-derived CDR1 and CDR2 are SGHDT and YYEEEE. The CDR3 consists of 13 residues. Trimming took off 4 bases at V and 3 bases at J, with 11 bases between the two ends.

The chain combines TRBV7-8 with TRBJ1-1; 7 bases are a match to TRBD1. The CDR3 has 15 residues. Trimming removed 5 bases from V and 1 base from J; junction bases left unmatched: 7. Germline loops: CDR1 SGHVS, CDR2 FQNEAQ. This CDR3 is CASSLRQGQNTEAFF. CDR3 nucleotides: TGTGCCAGCAGCCTCCGACAGGGTCAGAACACTGAAGCTTTCTTT.

CDR3 residues: CASSIRGSGNTIYF. Written as DNA, the CDR3 is TGTGCCAGTAGTATTCGGGGTTCTGGAAACACCATATATTTT. The genes are TRBV19 and TRBJ1-3, with unresolved D. Germline V CDR1 and CDR2: LNHDA, SQIVND (reference sequence). The V gene lost 3 bases and the J gene lost 1 base, with 7 bases spanning the gap. This CDR3 is built from 14 residues.

The genes are TRBV5-1 and TRBJ2-7, with D maybe TRBD2 (6 bases). The CDR3 runs 14 residues. Trimming left V 5 bases short and J 3 bases short, with 15 bases between. CDR1 and CDR2 from the germline V gene are SGHRS and YFSETQ. The CDR3 DNA sequence: TGCGCCAGCAGAGAATGGGACTCGAACTACGAGCAGTACTTC. It yields the protein CASREWDSNYEQYF.

The V gene is TRBV9, the J gene TRBJ2-1; the match to TRBD2 covers 8 bases. Germline CDR1 and CDR2: SGDLS and YYNGEE. CDR3 length: 16 residues. J lost 1 base, V lost 3 bases, and 6 bases had no gene match. The CDR3 sequence is CASSGGQRGSYNEQFF. CDR3 DNA: TGTGCCAGCAGCGGAGGTCAGCGGGGGTCCTACAATGAGCAGTTCTTC. Using reference TRBV9 and TRBJ2-1 for the parts outside the CDR3, the full variable domain is DSGVTQTPKHLITATGQRVTLRCSPRSGDLSVYWYQQSLDQGLQFLIQYYNGEERAKGNILERFSAQQFPDLHSELNLSSLELGDSALYFCASSGGQRGSYNEQFFGPGTRLTVL.

The V call is TRBV9, the J call TRBJ1-5; TRBD1 matches at 8 bases. J lost 5 bases, V lost 0 bases, and 7 bases had no gene match. The CDR3 is 16 amino acids. In germline, CDR1 is SGDLS, CDR2 YYNGEE. In nucleotides, the CDR3 is TGTGCCAGCAGCGTAGCCCCAGGGGGCTGGGATCAGCCCCAGCATTTT. Translation: CASSVAPGGWDQPQHF.

The J gene is TRBJ2-7, the V gene TRBV4-2, with 7 bases matching TRBD2. Losses at the gene ends were 1 base for V and 3 bases for J; bases not matched to a gene: 6. The CDR3 runs 15 residues. From germline, CDR1 is LGHNA and CDR2 YNFKEQ. CDR3 sequence: CASSQVSGAGYEQYF. The CDR3 nucleotides are TGTGCCAGCAGCCAAGTAAGCGGGGCGGGCTACGAGCAGTACTTC.

The CDR3 protein is CASSWRSTEHGAFF. The CDR3 DNA follows: TGCGCCAGCAGCTGGAGAAGTACCGAACATGGGGCTTTCTTT. J is TRBJ1-1 and V is TRBV5-1; D is uncertain. Trimming shortened V by 3 bases and J by 11 bases, and 20 bases separated the two germline ends. The CDR3 runs 14 residues. Germline values: CDR1 SGHRS, CDR2 YFSETQ.

V usage is TRBV23-1 and J usage is TRBJ2-7; 9 nucleotides agree with TRBD1. TRBV23-1 is designated an ORF whose function remains uncertain. V dropped 3 bases and J dropped 4; count of bases not matched to a gene: 10. The CDR3 loop spans 16 amino acids. CDR3 protein: CASSHSPGQGRYEQYF. Written as DNA, the CDR3 is TGCGCCAGCAGTCATTCGCCGGGACAGGGTAGGTACGAGCAGTACTTC.

The chain couples TRBV7-9 to TRBJ2-5; no clear D. Looked up from germline, CDR1 is SEHNR and CDR2 is FQNEAQ (reference sequence). This CDR3 is built from 11 residues. Between the trimmed V and J ends, which lost 4 bases and 3 bases, there was a span of 3 bases. This CDR3 is CASSSKETQYF. CDR3 nucleotides: TGTGCCAGCAGCTCAAAAGAGACCCAGTACTTC.

The chain links TRBV18 to TRBJ2-3; 8 bases fit TRBD2. V was clipped by 5 bases and J by 4 bases; unmatched bases: 5. Germline V gene data show CDR1 as KGHSH and CDR2 as LQKENI. CDR3 length equals 14 residues. CDR3 amino acids: CASSVGLAADTQYF. In DNA, the CDR3 is TGTGCCAGCTCAGTCGGACTAGCCGCAGATACGCAGTATTTT.

The chain uses TRBV27 and TRBJ2-3, with TRBD1 as a possible D gene (6 bases). V lost 7 bases, J lost 2 bases, and 19 bases lay in between. Germline V gives CDR1 MNHEY, CDR2 SMNVEV (reference sequence). CDR3 length equals 16 residues. This chain's CDR3 is CASNFYRTDPTDTQYF. Here the CDR3 DNA reads TGTGCCAGCAATTTCTACCGGACAGACCCCACAGATACGCAGTATTTT.

This chain links TRBV28 with TRBJ1-5; D perhaps matches TRBD1 (6 bases). This CDR3 is built from 18 residues. Germline loops: CDR1 MDHEN, CDR2 SYDVKM. In nucleotides, the CDR3 is TGTGCTCCCAGCTTTTTGGATAACAGGGTCCAAAGCAATCAGCCCCAGCATTTT. It codes for CAPSFLDNRVQSNQPQHF. The entire variable domain, with the rest obtained from reference TRBV28 and TRBJ1-5, is as follows: DVKVTQSSRYLVKRTGEKVFLECVQDMDHENMFWYRQDPGLGLRLIYFSYDVKMKEKGDIPEGYSVSREKKERFSLILESASTNQTSMYLCAPSFLDNRVQSNQPQHFGDGTRLSIL.

The chain carries TRBV7-9 and TRBJ2-1; 7 bases match TRBD2. The junction had 6 bases not matched to a gene; V was cut back by 2 bases and J by 8 bases. CDR1 is SEHNR, CDR2 FQNEAQ, per germline (reference sequence). This CDR3 is 14 amino acids long. The CDR3 reads CASSLSGATDEQFF. Here the CDR3 DNA reads TGTGCCAGCAGCTTAAGCGGGGCGACTGATGAGCAGTTCTTC.

Notes on this clone: Its ends do not fully match the called genes, so a read error is possible. V and J are TRBV7-7 and TRBJ2-5; TRBD2 aligns across 8 bases. The CDR3 loop spans 18 amino acids. CDR1 and CDR2 from the germline V gene are SSHAT and FNYEAQ (reference sequence). The CDR3 region is CASSPQKGVAGRQETQYF. The DNA of the CDR3 is TGTGCTAGCAGCCCCCAGAAGGGGGTAGCGGGGAGGCAAGAGACCCAGTACTTC. The full variable domain, completed using reference TRBV7-7 and TRBJ2-5, is GAGVSQSPRYKVTKRGQDVTLRCDPISSHATLYWYQQALGQGPEFLTYFNYEAQPDKSGLPSDRFSAERPEGSISTLTIQRTEQRDSAMYRCASSPQKGVAGRQETQYFGPGTRLLVL.

The chain links TRBV19 to TRBJ2-7; D possibly corresponds to TRBD1 (6 bases). This CDR3 has 17 residues. The germline CDR1 and CDR2 sequences are LNHDA and SQIVND (reference sequence). Trimming removed 5 bases from V and 2 bases from J, with 22 bases in between. CDR3 bases: TGTGCCAGTAGTGTATACCCCTCCGGGACAATTCCCTACGAGCAGTACTTC. Protein product: CASSVYPSGTIPYEQYF.

The V gene is TRBV7-8, the J gene TRBJ1-5, with 8 nucleotides matching TRBD1. Germline lookup yields CDR1 SGHVS and CDR2 FQNEAQ. V trimming: 5 bases; J trimming: 3 bases; junction bases outside the gene matches: 3. This CDR3 has 14 residues. CDR3 DNA sequence: TGTGCCAGCAGCAAGACAGGGGCCAATCAGCCCCAGCATTTT. Its translation: CASSKTGANQPQHF.

The chain is built from TRBV13 and TRBJ1-4; possibly TRBD1 for D (5 bases). CDR3 length equals 16 residues. V lost 6 bases and J lost 10, with 24 bases in between. Germline V gene lookup returns CDR1 PRHDT and CDR2 FYEKMQ (reference sequence). The CDR3 sequence: CASSRGAASVRGKLFF. The CDR3 nucleotides read TGTGCCAGCAGTAGGGGCGCGGCGTCAGTTAGGGGAAAACTGTTTTTT.

The chain links TRBV18 to TRBJ2-6, with D possibly being TRBD2 (5 bases). The CDR3 loop spans 16 amino acids. From germline, CDR1 is KGHSH and CDR2 LQKENI. The germline V and J ends were trimmed by 4 bases and 0 bases, with 10 bases remaining between them. CDR3 bases: TGTGCCAGCTCACAAAGAGGGTCCTCTGGGGCCAACGTCCTGACTTTC. This gives the protein CASSQRGSSGANVLTF. Looking up the rest from reference TRBV18 and TRBJ2-6 gives the full variable domain: NAGVMQNPRHLVRRRGQEARLRCSPMKGHSHVYWYRQLPEEGLKFMVYLQKENIIDESGMPKERFSAEFPKEGPSILRIQQVVRGDSAAYFCASSQRGSSGANVLTFGAGSRLTVL.

The rearrangement uses TRBV6-5 and TRBJ1-5; maybe TRBD1 (5 bases). The germline V and J ends were trimmed by 5 bases and 9 bases, with 14 bases remaining between them. Germline loops: CDR1 MNHEY, CDR2 SVGAGI. The CDR3 runs 13 residues. CDR3: CASSTQGAGPQHF. CDR3 bases: TGTGCCAGCAGTACCCAGGGCGCAGGGCCCCAGCATTTT.

V usage is TRBV7-9 and J usage is TRBJ1-6, with 9 bases that match TRBD1. The CDR3 runs 19 residues. Trimming removed 0 bases from V and 8 bases from J; junction bases left unmatched: 14. Germline lookup yields CDR1 SEHNR and CDR2 FQNEAQ (reference sequence). Here the CDR3 DNA reads TGTGCCAGCAGCTTAGCAACGACCCGGGACAGGGTCGACTATTCACCCCTCCACTTT. The encoded protein is CASSLATTRDRVDYSPLHF.

The rearrangement joins TRBV4-1 to TRBJ2-7; the match to TRBD1 covers 7 bases. The V gene end was trimmed by 2 bases and the J gene end by 0 bases; junction bases not matched to a gene: 1. The length of the CDR3 is 14 residues. Germline V gene lookup returns CDR1 MGHRA and CDR2 YSYEKL. The CDR3 is CASSQSGGSYEQYF. The CDR3 bases are TGCGCCAGCAGCCAATCAGGGGGCTCCTACGAGCAGTACTTC.

The genes are TRBV10-3 and TRBJ2-1; 15 bases are shared with TRBD2. With V trimmed by 10 bases and J by 5 bases, 15 bases remained unmatched. The germline gives CDR1 ENHRY, CDR2 SYGVKD. The CDR3 is 18 amino acids. Here the CDR3 reads CATNTYGLAGGPNNEQFF. CDR3 nucleotides: TGTGCCACGAACACATATGGACTAGCGGGGGGGCCGAACAATGAGCAGTTCTTC.

The rearrangement links TRBV5-1 to TRBJ2-5, with a tentative D call TRBD2 (6 bases). V lost 0 bases and J 5 bases, leaving 17 bases between the germline ends. CDR1 and CDR2 (germline): SGHRS, YFSETQ. The CDR3 has 16 amino acids. CDR3 DNA sequence: TGCGCCAGCAGCTTGGCCGAGGGAAGCCGGGGGGAGACCCAGTACTTC. This encodes CASSLAEGSRGETQYF.

The chain recombines TRBV11-1 with TRBJ1-2; 7 nucleotides line up with TRBD1. Trimming cost V 4 bases and J 5 bases; bases outside gene matches: 1. Germline CDR1 and CDR2: SGHAT and FQDESV (reference sequence). The CDR3 spans 12 residues. DNA of the CDR3: TGTGCCAGCAGCTCGACAGGGTATGGCTACACCTTC. Its translation is CASSSTGYGYTF.

The rearrangement links TRBV9 to TRBJ2-1; 10 nucleotides align to TRBD2. V lost 4 bases, J lost 5 bases, and 12 bases stayed unmatched. This CDR3 spans 17 amino acids. Germline V CDR1 and CDR2: SGDLS, YYNGEE. CDR3 protein: CASSRTTGTSADNEQFF. The CDR3 DNA reads TGTGCCAGCAGCCGAACGACCGGGACTAGCGCGGACAATGAGCAGTTCTTC. The full variable domain, in which reference TRBV9 and TRBJ2-1 provide the parts outside the CDR3, is DSGVTQTPKHLITATGQRVTLRCSPRSGDLSVYWYQQSLDQGLQFLIQYYNGEERAKGNILERFSAQQFPDLHSELNLSSLELGDSALYFCASSRTTGTSADNEQFFGPGTRLTVL.

The chain carries TRBV28 and TRBJ2-7, with 9 bases fitting TRBD1. CDR1 is MDHEN, CDR2 SYDVKM, per germline. The trim removed 1 base at V and 4 bases at J, leaving 5 bases unmatched. The CDR3 extends over 15 amino acids. The CDR3 DNA is TGTGCCAGCAGTTTATTTGGGACAGGGTTATACGAGCAGTACTTC. Residues: CASSLFGTGLYEQYF.